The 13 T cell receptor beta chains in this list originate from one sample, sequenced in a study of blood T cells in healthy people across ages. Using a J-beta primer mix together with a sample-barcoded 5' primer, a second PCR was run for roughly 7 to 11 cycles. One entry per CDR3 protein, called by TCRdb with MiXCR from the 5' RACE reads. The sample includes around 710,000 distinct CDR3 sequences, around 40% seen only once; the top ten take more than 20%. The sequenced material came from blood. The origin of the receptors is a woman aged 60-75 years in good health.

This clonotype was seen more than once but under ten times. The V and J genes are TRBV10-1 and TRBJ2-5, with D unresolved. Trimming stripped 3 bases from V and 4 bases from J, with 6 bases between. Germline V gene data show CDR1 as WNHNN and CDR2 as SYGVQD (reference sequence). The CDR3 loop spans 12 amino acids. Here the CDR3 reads CASSDSSETQYF. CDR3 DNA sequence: TGCGCCAGCAGTGACAGTTCAGAGACCCAGTACTTC.

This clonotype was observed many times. CDR3 amino acids: CSAPRQGQETQYF. The CDR3 DNA sequence: TGCAGTGCTCCCCGACAGGGACAAGAGACCCAGTACTTC. The chain employs TRBV20-1 and TRBJ2-5; 7 bases line up with TRBD1. Trimming took 5 bases from V and 2 from J; bases not matched to a gene: 5. CDR1 DFQATT and CDR2 SNEGSKA come from the germline V gene (reference sequence). This CDR3 region has 13 residues.

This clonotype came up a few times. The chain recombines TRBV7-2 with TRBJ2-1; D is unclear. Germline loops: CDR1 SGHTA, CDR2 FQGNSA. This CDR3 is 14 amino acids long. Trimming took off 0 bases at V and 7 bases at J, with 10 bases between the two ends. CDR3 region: CASSLAGDRNEQFF. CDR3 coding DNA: TGTGCCAGCAGCTTAGCTGGAGATCGGAATGAGCAGTTCTTC.

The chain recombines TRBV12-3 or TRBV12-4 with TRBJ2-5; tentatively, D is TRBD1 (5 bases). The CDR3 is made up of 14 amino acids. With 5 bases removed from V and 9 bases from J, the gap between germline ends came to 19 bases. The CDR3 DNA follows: TGTGCCAGCAGTGTCTTGGGTTTAGGGGTGGCCCAGTACTTC. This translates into CASSVLGLGVAQYF.

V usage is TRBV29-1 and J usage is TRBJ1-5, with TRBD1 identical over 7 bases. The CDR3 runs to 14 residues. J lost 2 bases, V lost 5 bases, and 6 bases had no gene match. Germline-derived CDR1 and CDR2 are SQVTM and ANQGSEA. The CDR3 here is CSVMTGLGNQPQHF. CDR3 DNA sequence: TGCAGCGTTATGACAGGGCTTGGCAATCAGCCCCAGCATTTT. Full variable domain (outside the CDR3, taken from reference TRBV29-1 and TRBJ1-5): SAVISQKPSRDICQRGTSLTIQCQVDSQVTMMFWYRQQPGQSLTLIATANQGSEATYESGFVIDKFPISRPNLTFSTLTVSNMSPEDSSIYLCSVMTGLGNQPQHFGDGTRLSIL.

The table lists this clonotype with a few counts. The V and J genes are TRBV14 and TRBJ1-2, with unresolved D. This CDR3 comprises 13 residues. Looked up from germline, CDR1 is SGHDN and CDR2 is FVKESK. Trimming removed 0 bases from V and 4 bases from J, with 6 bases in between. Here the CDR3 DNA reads TGTGCCAGCAGCCAAGAATATATCTATGGCTACACCTTC. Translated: CASSQEYIYGYTF.

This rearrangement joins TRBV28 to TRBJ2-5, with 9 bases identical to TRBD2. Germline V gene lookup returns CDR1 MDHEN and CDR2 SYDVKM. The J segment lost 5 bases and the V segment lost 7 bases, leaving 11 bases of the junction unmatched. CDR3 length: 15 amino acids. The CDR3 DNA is TGTGCCAGCACTCGAATTAGCGGGGGCGGGGAGACCCAGTACTTC. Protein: CASTRISGGGETQYF.

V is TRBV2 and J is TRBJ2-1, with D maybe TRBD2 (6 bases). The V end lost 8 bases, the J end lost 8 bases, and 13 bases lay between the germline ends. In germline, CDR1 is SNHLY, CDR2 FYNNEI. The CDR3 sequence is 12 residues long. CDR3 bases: TGTGCCAGCTCGCGGGTAGCGGATGAGCAGTTCTTC. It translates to CASSRVADEQFF.

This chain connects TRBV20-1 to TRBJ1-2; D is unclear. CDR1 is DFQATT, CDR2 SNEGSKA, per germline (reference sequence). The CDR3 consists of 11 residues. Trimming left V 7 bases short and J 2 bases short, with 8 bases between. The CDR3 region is CSGPENYGYTF. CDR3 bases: TGCAGTGGACCGGAGAACTATGGCTACACCTTC.

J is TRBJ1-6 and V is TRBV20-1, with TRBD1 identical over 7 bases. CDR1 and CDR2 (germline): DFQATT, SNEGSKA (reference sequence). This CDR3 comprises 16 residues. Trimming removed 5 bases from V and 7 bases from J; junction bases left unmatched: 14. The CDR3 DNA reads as TGCAGTGCTCCCCGGAGACAGGGAGACCGGAATTCACCCCTCCACTTT. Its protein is CSAPRRQGDRNSPLHF.

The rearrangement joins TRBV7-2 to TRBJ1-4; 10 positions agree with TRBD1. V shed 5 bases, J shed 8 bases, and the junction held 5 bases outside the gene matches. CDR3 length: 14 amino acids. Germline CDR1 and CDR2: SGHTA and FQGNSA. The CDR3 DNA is TGTGCCAGCAGCCCCGGACAGGGGGAGGAAAAACTGTTTTTT. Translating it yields CASSPGQGEEKLFF.

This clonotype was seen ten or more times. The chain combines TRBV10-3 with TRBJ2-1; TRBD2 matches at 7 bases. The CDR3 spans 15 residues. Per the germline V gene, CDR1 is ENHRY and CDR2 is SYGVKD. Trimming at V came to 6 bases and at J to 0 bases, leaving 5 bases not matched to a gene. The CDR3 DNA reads TGTGCCATCAGGGGGGAGGGGAGCTCCTACAATGAGCAGTTCTTC. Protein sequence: CAIRGEGSSYNEQFF.

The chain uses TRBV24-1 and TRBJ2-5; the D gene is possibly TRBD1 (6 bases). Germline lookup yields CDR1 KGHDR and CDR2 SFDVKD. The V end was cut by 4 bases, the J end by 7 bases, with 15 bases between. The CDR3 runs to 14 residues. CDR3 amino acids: CATSDYSQGVTQYF. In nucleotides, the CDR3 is TGTGCCACCAGTGACTATTCACAGGGTGTGACCCAGTACTTC.